What follows is one T cell receptor (beta chain) and its context. Its antigen remains unidentified. This sample is drawn from a study of brain T cells in children with intractable seizures. Sequencing was performed with immunoSEQ multiplex PCR; in TCRdb, only in-frame clones are kept and a portion is missing. The table has just under 65,000 clones, more than 95% seen once; the top ten hold 0.35% to 0.4%. The CDR3 consists of 16 residues. Findings and caveats of the study: Pre-surgery blood may have been undersampled, hiding some clones. Only CDR3 sequence similarity suggested viral specificity, without known HCMV serostatus.

Sequencing was limited to surgery cases with top T cell transcript signatures in brain tissue. This rearrangement joins TRBV21-1 to TRBJ2-5; the D segment call TRBD2 is taken from the table without a DNA check. TRBV21-1 is a listed pseudogene. The sample here was peripheral blood, taken at surgery. This receptor was identified in a boy younger than two with focal cortical dysplasia and intractable seizures. In DNA form, the CDR3 reads TGTGCCAGCAGCAAAGAGGCAGCGGGAGCTACGGAGACCCAGTACTTC. It translates to CASSKEAAGATETQYF.